The next 18 T cell receptor beta chains were all read from a single sample in a study of beta chain features in type 1 diabetes. Reverse transcription of all isolated RNA meant that expressed TCRB transcripts were sequenced. The method was immunoSEQ multiplex PCR; TCRdb's version includes in-frame clones alone and lacks a portion of them. The sample lists approximately 300,000 clones, roughly 11% occurring once. Sequenced input: naive CD4+ T cells from blood. The receptor source for this set is a woman aged 25 to 39 in good health.

The chain joins TRBV5-1 to TRBJ2-1; TRBD2 matches at 13 bases. Germline V CDR1 and CDR2: SGHRS, YFSETQ. The J segment lost 7 bases and the V segment lost 1 base, leaving 2 bases of the junction unmatched. The CDR3 runs 15 residues. Written as DNA, the CDR3 is TGCGCCAGCAGCTTGAGGACTAGCGGGAGTAATGAGCAGTTCTTC. Residues: CASSLRTSGSNEQFF.

Note on this clone: At one end, the junction sequence differs from germline, possibly due to a read error. The V call is TRBV27, the J call TRBJ2-7; 7 nucleotides align to TRBD2. The germline CDR1 and CDR2 sequences are MNHEY and SMNVEV (reference sequence). CDR3 length equals 14 residues. The CDR3 nucleotides are TGTGCCAGCAGTTCCTTGACTAGCTCCCACGAGCAGTACTTC. Protein product: CASSSLTSSHEQYF.

This sequence joins TRBV9 and TRBJ2-1; TRBD2 aligns across 9 bases. Germline CDR1 and CDR2: SGDLS and YYNGEE. Trimming took 0 bases from V and 2 from J; bases not matched to a gene: 6. This CDR3 is 17 amino acids long. The CDR3 region is CASSVGGTSYPYNEQFF. DNA for the CDR3: TGTGCCAGCAGCGTAGGGGGGACTAGCTATCCCTACAATGAGCAGTTCTTC.

V gene TRBV7-9 combines with J gene TRBJ1-4; D remains ambiguous. The V end was cut by 5 bases, the J end by 4 bases, with 14 bases between. The CDR3 runs to 15 residues. The germline V gene has CDR1 SEHNR and CDR2 FQNEAQ (reference sequence). The CDR3 reads CASSPYLTGNEKLFF. The CDR3, as DNA: TGTGCCAGCAGCCCATATTTGACGGGTAATGAAAAACTGTTTTTT.

The rearrangement uses TRBV7-9 and TRBJ1-2, with D possibly TRBD1 on 5 matching bases. Germline V lookup: CDR1 SEHNR, CDR2 FQNEAQ (reference sequence). V was shortened by 3 bases and J by 7 bases, with 12 bases between the two germline ends. The CDR3 is made up of 13 amino acids. In DNA form, the CDR3 reads TGTGCCAGCAGCTTGACAGTCACGACTGGCTACACCTTC. This sequence encodes CASSLTVTTGYTF.

The rearrangement uses TRBV6-6 and TRBJ2-3; D perhaps matches TRBD1 (5 bases). The V end was cut by 6 bases, the J end by 1 base, with 14 bases between. The CDR3 sequence is 15 residues long. Per the germline V gene, CDR1 is MNHNY and CDR2 is SVGAGI (reference sequence). The CDR3 is CASRPRGPGTDTQYF. CDR3 bases: TGTGCCAGCAGGCCTAGGGGCCCAGGCACAGATACGCAGTATTTT.

This clone was recorded a few times. The chain combines TRBV7-9 with TRBJ2-1; 7 bases are shared with TRBD2. The V segment lost 0 bases and the J segment 6 bases; nucleotides outside the gene matches: 2. There are 14 residues in the CDR3. Germline V gene data show CDR1 as SEHNR and CDR2 as FQNEAQ (reference sequence). CDR3 loop: CASSLAGGGNEQFF. CDR3 bases: TGTGCCAGCAGCTTAGCTGGCGGGGGCAATGAGCAGTTCTTC.

There are a few counts of this clone. The chain has TRBV27 and TRBJ2-2, with 9 bases that match TRBD2. V shed 5 bases and J 4 bases; nucleotides not matched to a gene: 17. CDR3 size: 19 residues. Germline CDR1 and CDR2: MNHEY and SMNVEV (reference sequence). The CDR3 sequence is CASSPRIWAGGPGTGELFF. CDR3 sequence (DNA): TGTGCCAGCAGTCCCCGGATTTGGGCGGGAGGGCCGGGCACCGGGGAGCTGTTTTTT.

The chain employs TRBV19 and TRBJ1-1; 8 bases are a match to TRBD1. The length of the CDR3 is 16 residues. Germline V gives CDR1 LNHDA, CDR2 SQIVND (reference sequence). J lost 2 bases, V lost 6 bases, and 11 bases had no gene match. The CDR3 spells CASRPGRGQINTEAFF. The CDR3 coding sequence is TGTGCCAGTAGACCTGGCAGGGGGCAAATCAACACTGAAGCTTTCTTT.

This clone was picked up a small number of times. The gene calls are TRBV5-1 and TRBJ2-3, with D possibly being TRBD1 (6 bases). V lost 5 bases to trimming and J lost 4 bases, with 17 bases between them. Per the germline V gene, CDR1 is SGHRS and CDR2 is YFSETQ. The CDR3 runs 15 residues. CDR3 amino acids: CASRRAGAWADTQYF. CDR3 coding DNA: TGCGCCAGCAGACGGGCAGGGGCTTGGGCAGATACGCAGTATTTT.

The V call is TRBV9, the J call TRBJ2-7, with TRBD2 identical over 9 bases. Germline loops: CDR1 SGDLS, CDR2 YYNGEE. Trimming cost V 0 bases and J 6 bases; bases outside gene matches: 7. CDR3 length equals 15 residues. The CDR3 sequence is CASSVGLAGVAEQYF. DNA of the CDR3: TGTGCCAGCAGCGTAGGGTTAGCGGGAGTAGCCGAGCAGTACTTC.

This clone was recorded a few times. The genes are TRBV7-2 and TRBJ2-2; 8 bases are a match to TRBD1. Germline CDR1 and CDR2: SGHTA and FQGNSA. The CDR3 is made up of 16 amino acids. Losses at the gene ends were 5 bases for V and 1 base for J; bases not matched to a gene: 6. Here the CDR3 reads CASSPQGQVNTGELFF. Written as DNA, the CDR3 is TGTGCCAGCAGCCCCCAGGGACAGGTGAACACCGGGGAGCTGTTTTTT.

The V call is TRBV18, the J call TRBJ2-7; possible D gene TRBD2, 6 bases. The ends were cut back, 4 bases at V and 5 bases at J, with 6 bases in the middle. The CDR3 runs to 11 residues. From germline, CDR1 is KGHSH and CDR2 LQKENI. The CDR3 loop is CASSRGDEQYF. CDR3 coding DNA: TGTGCCAGCTCACGGGGGGACGAGCAGTACTTC. The full variable domain, its missing parts supplied by reference TRBV18 and TRBJ2-7, is NAGVMQNPRHLVRRRGQEARLRCSPMKGHSHVYWYRQLPEEGLKFMVYLQKENIIDESGMPKERFSAEFPKEGPSILRIQQVVRGDSAAYFCASSRGDEQYFGPGTRLTVT.

This rearrangement joins TRBV30 to TRBJ1-2; 8 bases map to TRBD1. V lost 5 bases and J lost 0; bases outside the gene matches: 5. There are 14 residues in the CDR3. Germline assignment: CDR1 GTSNPN and CDR2 SVGIG (reference sequence). The CDR3 loop is CAWVRQGTNYGYTF. CDR3 DNA: TGTGCCTGGGTCCGACAGGGGACTAACTATGGCTACACCTTC.

The chain employs TRBV15 and TRBJ2-7; 8 nucleotides match TRBD1. The CDR3 spans 13 residues. CDR1 and CDR2 (germline): LNHNV, YYDKDF (reference sequence). The trim removed 4 bases at V and 3 bases at J, leaving 2 bases unmatched. The CDR3 is CATSKGQGYEQYF. The CDR3 DNA is TGTGCCACCAGCAAAGGACAGGGCTACGAGCAGTACTTC.

The chain's CDR3 is CASSPRGTGEQETQYF. The CDR3, as DNA: TGTGCCAGCAGCCCGAGGGGGACAGGGGAGCAAGAGACCCAGTACTTC. This rearrangement joins TRBV4-2 to TRBJ2-5, with 10 bases identical to TRBD1. Germline-derived CDR1 and CDR2 are LGHNA and YNFKEQ. V lost 4 bases and J lost 2; bases outside the gene matches: 7. The CDR3 covers 16 residues.

The chain combines TRBV11-2 with TRBJ1-5; TRBD1 matches 9 bases. The V and J ends lost 4 bases and 2 bases, in that order; junction bases with no gene match: 0. This CDR3 is built from 14 residues. Germline CDR1 SGHAT, CDR2 FQNNGV. The CDR3 nucleotides are TGTGCCAGCAGCTGGGACAGGGGCAATCAGCCCCAGCATTTT. Its translation is CASSWDRGNQPQHF.

This chain uses TRBV5-1 with TRBJ2-5; 7 bases fit TRBD1. V shed 7 bases, J shed 0 bases, and the junction held 6 bases outside the gene matches. The germline CDR1 and CDR2 sequences are SGHRS and YFSETQ. The CDR3 has 14 residues. The CDR3 is CASYETGYQETQYF. In DNA, the CDR3 is TGCGCCAGCTACGAGACAGGGTACCAAGAGACCCAGTACTTC.